Here is one T cell receptor (beta chain) with its context. Here immunoSEQ multiplex PCR was the method, and the copy in TCRdb shows in-frame clones only, minus some. This table has 30,000 or so clones, about 89% appearing once. The data originate from a study of blood T cell repertoires in COVID-19. The V and J ends lost 4 bases and 6 bases, in that order; junction bases with no gene match: 9. Germline V CDR1 and CDR2: MGHRA, YSYEKL. The CDR3 has 16 residues. This TCR was sampled from a human donor with active COVID-19. The donor label of this sample is uncertain. The rearrangement joins TRBV4-1 to TRBJ2-7; TRBD2 aligns across 13 bases. The source material was peripheral blood. CDR3 protein: CASSPGTSGDLTEQYF. DNA for the CDR3: TGCGCCAGCAGCCCCGGGACTAGCGGGGACTTGACCGAGCAGTACTTC.